One sample yielded the 5 T cell receptor beta chains listed below, sequenced in a study of shared clonotypes between healthy human individuals. The method was immunoSEQ multiplex PCR; TCRdb's version includes in-frame clones alone and lacks a portion of them. Among about 2.4 million clones listed, roughly 93% were seen once. Sample: naive CD4+ T cells from PBMCs. The subset denotes: CD45RA+ positively selected. These TCRs come from a man between 18 and 29 years old in good health. Some clones in this sample may be carry-over from other donors' samples.

The chain has TRBV25-1 and TRBJ2-3; no clear D. The germline V gene has CDR1 MGHDK and CDR2 SYGVNS. The length of the CDR3 is 14 residues. Trimming shortened V by 1 base and J by 4 bases, and 9 bases separated the two germline ends. Written as DNA, the CDR3 is TGTGCCAGCAGTGAATCAGAGGCTTCAGATACGCAGTATTTT. Protein sequence: CASSESEASDTQYF.

This clone was recorded a few times. The same CDR3 also results from other DNA sequences found in this sample. The rearrangement uses TRBV5-1 and TRBJ2-5; tentative D call: TRBD1 (6 bases). Germline V lookup: CDR1 SGHRS, CDR2 YFSETQ. Between the trimmed V and J ends, which lost 1 base and 3 bases, there was a span of 7 bases. The CDR3 is 13 amino acids. The chain's CDR3 is CASSLYREETQYF. CDR3 in DNA: TGCGCCAGCAGCTTGTACAGGGAAGAGACCCAGTACTTC.

This clone was recorded a few times. This chain uses TRBV19 with TRBJ2-7; 7 nucleotides align to TRBD1. This CDR3 contains 11 residues. Germline loops: CDR1 LNHDA, CDR2 SQIVND (reference sequence). J was trimmed by 4 bases and V by 10 bases; bases with no gene match: 4. The CDR3 nucleotides read TGTGCCACCGCAGGGGGATACGAGCAGTACTTC. It yields the protein CATAGGYEQYF.

The V call is TRBV18, the J call TRBJ1-2; D remains unclear. The CDR3 length is 12 residues. Germline assignment: CDR1 KGHSH and CDR2 LQKENI. Trimming stripped 5 bases from V and 6 bases from J, with 10 bases between. CDR3 in amino acids: CASSGALDGYTF. As DNA, the CDR3 is TGTGCCAGCTCAGGTGCTTTGGATGGCTACACCTTC.

The genes are TRBV25-1 and TRBJ2-1; D call uncertain. The CDR3 runs to 13 residues. The germline V gene has CDR1 MGHDK and CDR2 SYGVNS. Deletions cut 4 bases from V and 3 bases from J, with 7 bases between. CDR3 DNA: TGTGCCAGCAGTGTCGAGGTCTACAATGAGCAGTTCTTC. Encoded protein: CASSVEVYNEQFF.